The T cell receptor beta chain described here comes from a study of vaccination effects on CD4 cells after COVID-19. General study results and limits: Relatively few convalescent patients took part in the study, which had no early post-infection timepoints.

The assay was immunoSEQ multiplex PCR, and TCRdb's table has in-frame clones only and misses some. The sample includes around 79,000 clones, approximately 74% of them seen just once. Expansion with viral peptide pools was applied to antigen-specific CD4+ T cells by the ViraFEST assay prior to sequencing. At the end of 10 days of culture, CD4+ T cells were isolated. IL-2 medium was substituted for half the medium on days 3 and 7. Germline assignment: CDR1 MDHEN and CDR2 SYDVKM. CDR3 length equals 15 residues. The V end lost 4 bases, the J end lost 4 bases, and 14 bases lay between the germline ends. This clone was detected only a few times. The antigen is not known.

Sequenced here: CD4+ T cells from PBMCs cultured with HCoV-229E spike peptides, sampled before COVID-19 vaccination. The chain has TRBV28 and TRBJ1-5, with D possibly matching TRBD1 (6 bases). This TCR was sampled from a human donor who received a COVID-19 vaccine. CDR3 sequence (DNA): TGTGCCAGCAGTTATACCGGGACACCGAATCAGCCCCAGCATTTT. Translated: CASSYTGTPNQPQHF.